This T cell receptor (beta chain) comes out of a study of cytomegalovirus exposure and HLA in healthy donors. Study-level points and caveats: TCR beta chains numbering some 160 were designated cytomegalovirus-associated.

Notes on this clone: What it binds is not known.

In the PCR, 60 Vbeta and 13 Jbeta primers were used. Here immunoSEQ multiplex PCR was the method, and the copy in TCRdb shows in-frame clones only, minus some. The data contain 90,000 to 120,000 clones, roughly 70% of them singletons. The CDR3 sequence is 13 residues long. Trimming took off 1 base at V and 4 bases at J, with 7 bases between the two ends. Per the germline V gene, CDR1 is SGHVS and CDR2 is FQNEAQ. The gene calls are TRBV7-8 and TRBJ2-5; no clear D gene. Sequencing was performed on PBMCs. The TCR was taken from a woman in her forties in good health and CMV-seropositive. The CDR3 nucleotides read TGTGCCAGCAGCTTAGGGGCACTAGAGACCCAGTACTTC. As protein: CASSLGALETQYF.